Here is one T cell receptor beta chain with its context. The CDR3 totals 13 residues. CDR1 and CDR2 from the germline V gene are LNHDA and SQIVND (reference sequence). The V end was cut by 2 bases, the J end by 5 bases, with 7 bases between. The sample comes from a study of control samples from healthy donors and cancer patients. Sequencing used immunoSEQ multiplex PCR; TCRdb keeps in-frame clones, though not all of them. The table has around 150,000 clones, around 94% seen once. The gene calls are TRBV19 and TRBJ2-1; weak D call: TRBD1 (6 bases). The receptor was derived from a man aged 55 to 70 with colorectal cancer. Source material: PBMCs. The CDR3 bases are TGTGCCAGTAGTATATCAGGGGACAATGAGCAGTTCTTC. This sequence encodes CASSISGDNEQFF.